The rows below give T cell receptor beta chains drawn from one sample of a study of T cell repertoires in cytomegalovirus infection. TCRdb passed the reads through MiXCR, listing each CDR3 protein once. Of 200,000 or so distinct CDR3 sequences listed, 28% are singletons. The material sequenced was PBMCs. The receptors derive from a human donor in good health (CMV status not recorded). Some clones in this sample may be carry-over from other donors' samples. Each CDR3 is given without its conserved first and last residue. Each record gives: V gene, J gene, clone size, CDR3 protein. Not all rows give a size; the values are once, few, many and, for expanded clones, a class.

TRBV3-1	TRBJ1-1	few	ASSHSDRGPEAF
TRBV7-2	TRBJ1-3	many	ASSLSSRGGNTIY
TRBV10-1	TRBJ1-1	.	ASSEYRRATEAF
TRBV20-1	TRBJ2-5	few	SAERSAWEETQY
TRBV20-1	TRBJ1-2	few	SATLGGYGYT
TRBV11-2	TRBJ2-5	few	ASSSGGVTQY
TRBV12-3/TRBV12-4	TRBJ1-3	few	ASKTGTGTNTIY
TRBV2	TRBJ2-3	few	ASRLLAGSSTDTQY
TRBV12-3/TRBV12-4	TRBJ2-5	.	ASSYTTGEETQY
TRBV30	TRBJ2-7	.	AWSPTSGGIPYEQY
TRBV29-1	TRBJ1-1	few	SVGPSGDEGTEAF
TRBV19	TRBJ1-5	once	ASTPTVYQPQH
TRBV7-6	TRBJ2-1	.	ASTEGTRGSNEQF
TRBV7-9	TRBJ1-1	few	ASSPGGVRISNTEAF
TRBV2	TRBJ2-2	few	ASSLGPNTGELF
TRBV2	TRBJ1-4	few	ASYNEKLF
TRBV20-1	TRBJ2-3	.	SASSPGGTDTQY
TRBV19	TRBJ2-5	.	ASSPSRVETQY
TRBV12-3/TRBV12-4	TRBJ2-1	few	ASTLAEYNEQF
TRBV6-5	TRBJ2-1	.	ASSRRGGGANEQF
TRBV6-2/TRBV6-3	TRBJ1-2	.	ASSFRNYGYT
TRBV5-6	TRBJ1-2	.	ASNLGQGFPYGYT
TRBV11-2	TRBJ2-7	.	ASSLAGTGAHEQY
TRBV6-2/TRBV6-3	TRBJ2-5	few	ASNLGSRGETQY
TRBV5-1	TRBJ1-1	.	ASSAGTGTDLNTEAF
TRBV7-3	TRBJ2-5	few	ASSPQTGMGETQY
TRBV2	TRBJ1-5	.	ASSRGASADQPQH
TRBV7-6	TRBJ2-7	many	ASSLAVTVLAYEQY
TRBV7-2	TRBJ1-1	many	ASSDQPGSYTEAF